The entry below describes one T cell receptor beta chain. This clonotype was recorded at least ten times. What antigen it recognizes has not been identified. No much larger clonotype is one base removed from it; base qualities were not supplied. Library method: 5' RACE. Sequencing relied on an Illumina HiSeq 2500. A second 7 to 11 cycle PCR used a sample-barcoded 5' primer and a J-beta primer mix. Each TCR beta cDNA molecule received a unique molecular identifier from a template-switch 5' adaptor carrying 12 random nucleotides. At least 3 million CDR3-containing paired-end reads were obtained from each sample. First-strand cDNA was synthesized from all RNA with the Mint cDNA synthesis kit, primed by a TRBC-specific oligonucleotide. After uracil-DNA glycosylase treatment, a first 18-cycle PCR used universal primers M1SS and BC2_uni_R on all cDNA. In the source study's methods: Each sample was normalized by randomly selecting 1 million high-quality reads, each carrying a distinct molecular identifier. Reads with shared molecular identifiers were discarded instead of being binned into consensus sequences. CDR3 identification, clonotype clustering and error correction used MiTCR with a Q25 quality threshold and the strictest error-elimination algorithm. A nonparametric unseen species model with Euler transformation was used to estimate a lower bound on total TCR beta diversity. In TCRdb, the public reads were trimmed at Q25 with fastp and aligned with MiXCR, with productive beta chains retained. Duplicate CDR3 protein sequences are folded into a single record with the most common DNA and genes. These V and J calls derive from TCRdb rather than the authors' analysis. Counted in this sample were approximately 1,100,000 distinct CDR3 sequences; 45% of them appeared once. About 20% of the sample belongs to the ten largest clones.

The CDR3, cysteine through phenylalanine, is 17 amino acids long. Of all the DNA, just the CDR3 is kept, 51 bases in frame from base 1. The junction shows trimming of 5 bases on V and 0 bases on J, and the gene matches do not reach 13 bases of it. Systemically healthy Caucasian individuals from Russia, roughly 40 in total and aged about 6 to 100 years, were included as donors. Each donor gave about 9.8 milliliters of peripheral blood, drawn into EDTA-treated Vacutainer tubes. Ficoll-Paque density-gradient centrifugation was used to isolate PBMCs, with at least 6.5 million obtained per sample. Total RNA, at least 5 micrograms per sample, was extracted from PBMCs with Trizol reagent. The percentages of naive CD45RAhigh/CD27high T cells were determined by flow cytometry on a PBMC aliquot from every donor. The data originate from a study of blood T cells in healthy people across ages (dated by TCRdb to the mid-2010s). Looking at the study overall: In model experiments, template switching captured about one uniquely barcoded TCR beta cDNA molecule for every two T cells. To avoid experimental bias, donors of different ages were randomly spread across the sequencing lanes. The donors were divided into four age groups: young (average approximately 17 years), middle-aged (around 41), aged (roughly 66) and long-lived (about 90). To track age-related changes in TCR beta repertoire diversity, the study relied on deep sequencing normalized with unique cDNA molecular identifiers. Using the same blood draw, the study looked at two additional independent replicas of 1 million unique cDNA reads for two donors, one aged 18 to 30 and the other aged 80 or older.

Here is what the overall study found, with its caveats: Compared with the aged group, more naive CD4+ T cells, fewer expanded clones and increased TCR diversity were shown by the long-lived group, suggesting age selection. Because donor CMV infection status was unknown, age-related changes in expanded clonotypes were potentially confounded. There was a strong correlation between observed TCR beta diversity and the percentage of naive T cells measured by flow cytometry. Since profiling was done on bulk unsorted PBMCs, naive and antigen-experienced compartments could not be conclusively compared. As age increased, observed TCR beta diversity per million T cells dropped in a roughly linear way, and a significant reduction was already evident by age about 36. Estimates of total diversity based on one million sequenced T cells were considered lower bounds and underestimates.

The chain was built from TRBV12-3 or TRBV12-4 and TRBJ2-7; the junction holds 7 bases that match TRBD1. Sequencing used blood. This receptor was taken from a woman aged 60 to 75 in good health. DNA sequence: TGTGCCAGCAGTACAAAGGGACAGCAAAGTTTCTCCTACGAGCAGTACTTC. It is translated as CASSTKGQQSFSYEQYF.